The TCR beta chain under discussion was sequenced for a study of T cells expressing NK-cell markers. Study summary: The sequencing cohort of eight donors included seven HCMV-seropositive individuals and one seronegative individual.

This CDR3 contains 15 residues. Per the germline V gene, CDR1 is SQVTM and CDR2 is ANQGSEA. No DNA is given; TCRdb re-called the 5' RACE reads and lists each CDR3 protein once. The table for this sample gives about 170 distinct CDR3 sequences. Study-wide results and caveats: In roughly six donors, dominant CD3+CD56+NKG2C+ clonotypes ranked among the top 10 CD8+ clonotypes. The HCMV specificity of the expanded NKG2C+ T cell clones stayed unresolved.

By frequency, this clonotype is large. Its matching antigen is unknown. The sequence derives from a woman aged 18-70 years in good health. Sequencing was done on a sample of blood T cells: a sorted CD56 or NKG2C T cell subset, CD4+ or CD8+ T cells, or bulk PBMC T cells (not recorded which). This chain links TRBV29-1 with TRBJ1-1; TCRdb outputs TRBD1, but without DNA this stays unchecked. The CDR3 here is CSVLGQGVSWAEAFF.